Listed below are T cell receptor beta chains from one sample, sequenced in a study of blood T cell repertoires in COVID-19. The protocol was immunoSEQ multiplex PCR, while the TCRdb copy is restricted to in-frame clones and leaves out a portion. Here the sample spans roughly 300,000 clones, roughly 87% being singletons. Input material: PBMCs or T cells enriched from blood (not recorded which). Source of these receptors: a woman in her twenties or thirties who had recovered from COVID-19. Both conserved end residues are part of each CDR3. D genes are given only for firm matches. Not all rows give a size; the values are once, few, many and, for expanded clones, a class.

v_gene	d_gene	j_gene	abundance	CDR3aa	CDR3nt
TRBV5-1	TRBD2	TRBJ2-7	-	CASSNTSGGAYEQYF	TGCGCCAGCAGCAACACTAGCGGGGGGGCTTACGAGCAGTACTTC
TRBV28	-	TRBJ2-6	-	CASRRSGANVLTF	TGTGCCAGCCGGCGGTCTGGGGCCAACGTCCTGACTTTC
TRBV9	TRBD2	TRBJ2-1	-	CASSAGLAGGNEQFF	TGTGCCAGCAGCGCGGGACTAGCGGGGGGCAATGAGCAGTTCTTC
TRBV19	TRBD1	TRBJ2-7	-	CASSRSGGSAYEQYF	TGTGCCAGTAGTAGATCAGGGGGCAGCGCGTACGAGCAGTACTTC
TRBV5-8	-	TRBJ2-3	-	CASRRDFTDTQYF	TGTGCCAGCAGGAGGGACTTCACAGATACGCAGTATTTT
TRBV19	-	TRBJ2-7	once	CASSIGRASSYEQYF	TGTGCCAGTAGTATAGGCAGGGCGAGCTCCTACGAGCAGTACTTC
TRBV9	TRBD1	TRBJ1-4	-	CASSVSGTGGLNEKLFF	TGTGCCAGCAGCGTATCCGGGACAGGGGGCCTTAATGAAAAACTGTTTTTT
TRBV11-2	-	TRBJ1-1	-	CASSVRLQNTEAFF	TGTGCCAGCAGCGTAAGACTTCAGAACACTGAAGCTTTCTTT
TRBV30	-	TRBJ2-3	-	CAWSVRRADTQYF	TGTGCCTGGAGTGTACGGAGGGCAGATACGCAGTATTTT
TRBV28	-	TRBJ1-2	-	CASSLVTNYGYTF	TGTGCCAGCAGTTTAGTCACAAACTATGGCTACACCTTC
TRBV9	-	TRBJ1-6	-	CASSTGTQYNSPLHF	TGTGCCAGCAGCACCGGGACACAGTATAATTCACCCCTCCACTTT
TRBV7-2	TRBD1	TRBJ1-6	-	CASSRTGGSGNSPLHF	TGTGCCAGCAGCCGGACAGGGGGCTCTGGTAATTCACCCCTCCACTTT
TRBV11-3	TRBD2	TRBJ2-1	-	CASSPPGGTNNEQFF	TGTGCCAGCAGTCCTCCGGGGGGGACTAACAATGAGCAGTTCTTC
TRBV2	-	TRBJ1-6	few	CASRGGEDSPLHF	TGTGCCAGCAGAGGAGGGGAAGATTCACCCCTCCACTTT
TRBV13	-	TRBJ2-7	-	CASSLGPEGPYEQYF	TGTGCCAGCAGCTTAGGGCCAGAGGGTCCCTACGAGCAGTACTTC
TRBV3-1/TRBV3-2	-	TRBJ1-1	-	CASSPDPRGEAFF	TGTGCCAGCAGCCCCGACCCCAGGGGTGAAGCTTTCTTT
TRBV9	-	TRBJ1-3	once	CASSARLRGGNTIYF	TGTGCCAGCAGCGCCAGATTAAGAGGGGGAAACACCATATATTTT
TRBV19	-	TRBJ1-5	-	CASSLRQEPNQPQHF	TGTGCCAGTAGTCTGCGACAGGAACCCAATCAGCCCCAGCATTTT
TRBV5-5	-	TRBJ1-6	-	CASTPRVSGGSPLHF	TGTGCCAGCACCCCGAGGGTCAGCGGCGGGTCACCCCTCCACTTT
TRBV6-4	TRBD2	TRBJ2-1	-	CASSSSRSASGVNEQFF	TGTGCCAGCAGTTCTTCAAGGTCGGCTAGCGGGGTTAATGAGCAGTTCTTC
TRBV19	TRBD2	TRBJ2-5	-	CASSSGRGGVETQYF	TGTGCCAGTAGTTCCGGGAGGGGGGGCGTGGAGACCCAGTACTTC
TRBV20-1	-	TRBJ1-1	-	CSASRDPGDTEAFF	TGCAGTGCTAGTAGGGACCCGGGGGACACTGAAGCTTTCTTT
TRBV7-6	TRBD2	TRBJ2-1	-	CASSLTLGLRGHEQFF	TGTGCCAGCAGCTTGACTTTGGGACTAAGAGGCCATGAGCAGTTCTTC
TRBV3-1/TRBV3-2	-	TRBJ2-1	-	CASSQDLGSNSYNEQFF	TGTGCCAGCAGCCAAGATCTAGGCAGCAACTCCTACAATGAGCAGTTCTTC
TRBV9	TRBD1	TRBJ1-2	-	CASSGQGGGYTF	TGTGCCAGCAGCGGACAGGGAGGCGGCTACACCTTC
TRBV24-1	-	TRBJ1-2	-	CATSAVRAGARAGGIRNYGYTF	TGTGCCACCAGTGCCGTGCGGGCAGGGGCTAGGGCAGGAGGAATTCGAAACTATGGCTACACCTTC
TRBV25-1	TRBD2	TRBJ2-3	-	CASTGTSGITDTQYF	TGTGCCAGCACTGGGACTAGCGGTATCACAGATACGCAGTATTTT
TRBV3-1/TRBV3-2	-	TRBJ1-1	-	CASSQDPRGVGPNTEAFF	TGTGCCAGCAGCCAAGATCCCAGGGGAGTGGGTCCGAACACTGAAGCTTTCTTT
TRBV24-1	TRBD1	TRBJ1-1	-	CATSDTGTGYTEAFF	TGTGCCACCAGTGACACCGGGACAGGTTACACTGAAGCTTTCTTT
TRBV4-3	TRBD1	TRBJ1-2	-	CASSQVSGGGGYTF	TGCGCCAGCAGCCAAGTGTCAGGGGGCGGTGGCTACACCTTC
TRBV15	TRBD2	TRBJ2-2	-	CATSRSSGGALRAGELFF	TGTGCCACCAGCAGATCTAGCGGGGGGGCTTTAAGGGCCGGGGAGCTGTTTTTT
TRBV5-1	TRBD1	TRBJ1-6	few	CASTLGPGTGGGSPLHF	TGCGCCAGCACCTTAGGACCCGGGACAGGGGGAGGTTCACCCCTCCACTTT
TRBV27	TRBD1	TRBJ1-2	-	CASSRSGTGHYGYTF	TGTGCCAGCAGCCGCTCGGGGACAGGGCACTATGGCTACACCTTC
TRBV14	-	TRBJ2-1	-	CASSQDRLNEQFF	TGTGCCAGCAGCCAAGACAGGCTCAATGAGCAGTTCTTC
TRBV7-2	TRBD1	TRBJ2-7	-	CASSFAGTGYEQYF	TGTGCCAGCAGCTTTGCCGGGACAGGTTACGAGCAGTACTTC
TRBV27	TRBD1	TRBJ2-7	-	CASSTTGGAYEQYF	TGTGCCAGCAGTACGACAGGGGGCGCCTACGAGCAGTACTTC
TRBV30	TRBD1	TRBJ1-6	-	CAWSPGTGRHNSPLHF	TGTGCCTGGAGCCCCGGGACAGGGCGGCATAATTCACCCCTCCACTTT
TRBV7-8	-	TRBJ2-7	-	CASSLYGGTGEQYF	TGTGCCAGCAGCTTATATGGGGGGACGGGGGAGCAGTACTTC
TRBV7-9	-	TRBJ1-2	-	CASSPVSGPGSYTF	TGTGCCAGCAGCCCGGTGTCCGGACCGGGGAGCTACACCTTC
TRBV19	TRBD1	TRBJ1-2	-	CASSMGTALFYGYTF	TGTGCCAGTAGTATGGGGACAGCCTTATTCTATGGCTACACCTTC
TRBV28	TRBD2	TRBJ2-4	-	CASSPPGGTRGIQYF	TGTGCCAGCAGTCCGCCGGGGGGGACGCGCGGCATTCAGTACTTC
TRBV4-3	TRBD2	TRBJ2-4	-	CASSQGTSGGENIQYF	TGCGCCAGCAGCCAAGGGACTAGCGGGGGGGAAAACATTCAGTACTTC
TRBV14	TRBD1	TRBJ1-4	-	CASSPETGGGEKLFF	TGTGCCAGCAGCCCGGAGACAGGGGGCGGTGAAAAACTGTTTTTT
TRBV19	-	TRBJ1-1	-	CASSIRFPGKSSDTEAFF	TGTGCCAGTAGTATAAGGTTCCCGGGGAAGAGTTCGGACACTGAAGCTTTCTTT
TRBV10-3	TRBD1	TRBJ2-5	-	CAIRGTGEETQYF	TGTGCCATCAGGGGGACAGGAGAAGAGACCCAGTACTTC
TRBV5-3	-	TRBJ1-5	-	CARSPANRVGQPQHF	TGTGCCAGAAGCCCAGCCAACAGGGTAGGTCAGCCCCAGCATTTT
TRBV24-1	-	TRBJ2-3	-	CATSDPLPDNTDTQYF	TGTGCCACCAGTGATCCCTTGCCAGATAACACAGATACGCAGTATTTT
TRBV16	-	TRBJ2-7	-	CASSTAGTVPYEQYF	TGTGCCAGCAGCACGGCCGGGACTGTCCCCTACGAGCAGTACTTC
TRBV15	-	TRBJ1-3	-	CATSGPGSSSGNTIYF	TGTGCCACCAGCGGACCGGGATCGAGCTCTGGAAACACCATATATTTT